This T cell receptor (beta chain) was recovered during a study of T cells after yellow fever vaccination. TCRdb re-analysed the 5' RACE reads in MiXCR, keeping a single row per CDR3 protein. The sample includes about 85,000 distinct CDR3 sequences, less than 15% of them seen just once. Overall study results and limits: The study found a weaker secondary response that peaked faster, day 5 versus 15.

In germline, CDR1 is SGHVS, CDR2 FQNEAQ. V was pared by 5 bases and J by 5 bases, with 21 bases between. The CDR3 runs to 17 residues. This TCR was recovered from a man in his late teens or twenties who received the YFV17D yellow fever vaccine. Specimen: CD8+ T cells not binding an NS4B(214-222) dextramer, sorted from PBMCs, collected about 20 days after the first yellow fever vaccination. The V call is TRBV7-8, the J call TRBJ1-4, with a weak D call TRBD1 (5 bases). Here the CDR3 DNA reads TGTGCCAGCAGCCCTTCCGGGACTCTCCTTACAAATGAAAAACTGTTTTTT. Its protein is CASSPSGTLLTNEKLFF.